This T cell receptor (beta chain) is from a study of T cell clones after liver transplantation. As for the study in general: Timepoints were pre-transplant, pre-withdrawal, and after withdrawal was completed or failed.

This CDR3 contains 14 residues. V lost 4 bases and J 6 bases, leaving 15 bases between the germline ends. Germline V gene sequence: CDR1 SNHLY, CDR2 FYNNEI. TCRdb keeps only in-frame clones here, not all; method: immunoSEQ multiplex PCR. The table shows about 18,000 clones, with approximately 88% occurring only once. The origin of this receptor is a human donor who received a liver transplant. The V gene is TRBV2, the J gene TRBJ1-2; D gene ambiguous. The material was CD8+ T cells from blood, obtained before liver transplant. The CDR3 loop reads CASSGAGYWDGYTF. As DNA, the CDR3 is TGTGCCAGCAGTGGGGCGGGTTATTGGGATGGCTACACCTTC.